This T cell receptor beta chain was profiled in a study of blood T cell repertoires in COVID-19. Produced via immunoSEQ multiplex PCR; TCRdb's table is partial and in-frame only. Of about 290,000 clones listed, around nine tenths are singletons. CDR3 length equals 13 residues. Losses at the gene ends were 7 bases for V and 8 bases for J; bases not matched to a gene: 11. The germline CDR1 and CDR2 sequences are GTSNPN and SVGIG (reference sequence). The TCR comes from a woman aged 40 to 55 who had recovered from COVID-19. The source material was PBMCs or T cells enriched from blood (not recorded which). The chain has TRBV30 and TRBJ1-2; 9 nucleotides line up with TRBD1. Here the CDR3 reads CASDRGTGLGYTF. DNA of the CDR3: TGTGCCTCAGACAGGGGGACAGGACTGGGCTACACCTTC.